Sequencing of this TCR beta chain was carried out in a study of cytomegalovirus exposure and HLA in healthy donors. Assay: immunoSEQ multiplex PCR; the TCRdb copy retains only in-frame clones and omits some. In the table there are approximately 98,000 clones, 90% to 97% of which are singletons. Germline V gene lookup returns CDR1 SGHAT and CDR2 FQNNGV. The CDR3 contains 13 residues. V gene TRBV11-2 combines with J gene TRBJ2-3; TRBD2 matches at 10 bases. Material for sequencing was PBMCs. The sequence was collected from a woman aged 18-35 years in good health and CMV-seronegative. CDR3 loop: CAHSGGTTDTQYF. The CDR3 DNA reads TGTGCGCATAGCGGGGGGACCACAGATACGCAGTATTTT.